This T cell receptor beta chain was observed in a study of blood T cells in healthy people across ages. Findings and limits, study-wide: Long-lived donors exceeded aged donors in naive CD4+ cells and diversity.

Of note for this clonotype: The antigen is not known.

For the second PCR, which ran for 7 to 11 cycles, a sample-barcoded 5' primer and a J-beta primer mix were used. One entry per CDR3 protein, called by TCRdb with MiXCR from the 5' RACE reads. The repertoire consists of 500,000 to 600,000 distinct CDR3 sequences, with 25% to 30% occurring once and the leading ten covering around 18%. Source material: blood. The source of this sequence is a woman in her seventies in good health.

In DNA form, the CDR3 reads TGTGCCAGCAGCTTAACGACTAGCGCTAGCACAGATACGCAGTATTTT. Translated: CASSLTTSASTDTQYF. The V gene is TRBV9, the J gene TRBJ2-3; TRBD2 matches at 8 bases. The CDR3 contains 16 residues. Germline V gene sequence: CDR1 SGDLS, CDR2 YYNGEE. J was trimmed by 0 bases and V by 4 bases; bases with no gene match: 7.